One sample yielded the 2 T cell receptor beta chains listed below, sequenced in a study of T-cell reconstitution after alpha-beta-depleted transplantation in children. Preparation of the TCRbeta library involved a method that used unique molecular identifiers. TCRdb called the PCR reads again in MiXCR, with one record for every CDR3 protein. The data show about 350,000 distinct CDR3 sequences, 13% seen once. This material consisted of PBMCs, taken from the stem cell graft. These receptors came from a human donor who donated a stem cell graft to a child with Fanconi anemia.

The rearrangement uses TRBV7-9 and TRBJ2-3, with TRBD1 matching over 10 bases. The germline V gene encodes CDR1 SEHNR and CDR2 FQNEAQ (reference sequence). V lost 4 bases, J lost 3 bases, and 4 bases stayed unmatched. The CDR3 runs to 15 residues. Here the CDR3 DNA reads TGTGCCAGCAGCTACCGGGACAGGGGAACAGATACGCAGTATTTT. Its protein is CASSYRDRGTDTQYF. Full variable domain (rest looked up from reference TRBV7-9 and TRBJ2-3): DTGVSQNPRHKITKRGQNVTFRCDPISEHNRLYWYRQTLGQGPEFLTYFQNEAQLEKSRLLSDRFSAERPKGSFSTLEIQRTEQGDSAMYLCASSYRDRGTDTQYFGPGTRLTVL.

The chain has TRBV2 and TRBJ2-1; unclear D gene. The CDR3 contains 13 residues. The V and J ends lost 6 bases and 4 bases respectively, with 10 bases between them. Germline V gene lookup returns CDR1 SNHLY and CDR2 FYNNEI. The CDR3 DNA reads TGTGCCAGCAGAGAGACTCATTACAATGAGCAGTTCTTC. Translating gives CASRETHYNEQFF.